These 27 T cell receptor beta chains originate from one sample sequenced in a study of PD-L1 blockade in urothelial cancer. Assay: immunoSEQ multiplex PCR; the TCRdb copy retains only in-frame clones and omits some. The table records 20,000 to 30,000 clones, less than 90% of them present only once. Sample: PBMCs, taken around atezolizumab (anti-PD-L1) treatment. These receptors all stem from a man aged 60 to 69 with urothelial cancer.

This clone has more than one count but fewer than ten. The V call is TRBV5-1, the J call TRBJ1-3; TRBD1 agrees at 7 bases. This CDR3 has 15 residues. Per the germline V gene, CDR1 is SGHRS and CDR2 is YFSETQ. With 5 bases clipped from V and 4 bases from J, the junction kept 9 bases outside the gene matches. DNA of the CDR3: TGCGCCAGCAGTCGAACAGGGGACGGAGGAAACACCATATATTTT. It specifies CASSRTGDGGNTIYF.

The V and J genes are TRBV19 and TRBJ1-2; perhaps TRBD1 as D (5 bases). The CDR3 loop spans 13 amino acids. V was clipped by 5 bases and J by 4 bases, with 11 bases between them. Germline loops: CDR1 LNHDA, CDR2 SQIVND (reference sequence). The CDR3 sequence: CASSSRGTYGYTF. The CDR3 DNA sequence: TGTGCCAGTAGTTCCCGCGGGACCTATGGCTACACCTTC.

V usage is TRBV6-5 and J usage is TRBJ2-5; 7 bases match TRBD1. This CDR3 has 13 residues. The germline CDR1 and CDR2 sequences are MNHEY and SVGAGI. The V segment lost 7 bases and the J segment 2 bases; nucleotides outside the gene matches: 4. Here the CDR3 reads CASKNRGQETQYF. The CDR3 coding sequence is TGTGCCAGCAAAAACAGGGGACAAGAGACCCAGTACTTC.

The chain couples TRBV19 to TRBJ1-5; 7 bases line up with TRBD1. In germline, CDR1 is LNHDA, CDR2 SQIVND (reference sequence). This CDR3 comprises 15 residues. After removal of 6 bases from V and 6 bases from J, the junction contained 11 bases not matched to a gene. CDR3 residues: CASSPDRAFGQPQHF. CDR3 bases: TGTGCCAGTAGCCCCGACAGGGCGTTTGGTCAGCCCCAGCATTTT.

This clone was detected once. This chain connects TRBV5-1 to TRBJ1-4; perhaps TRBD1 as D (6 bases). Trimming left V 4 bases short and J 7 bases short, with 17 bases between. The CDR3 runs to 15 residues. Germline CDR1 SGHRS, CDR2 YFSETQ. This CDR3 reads CASSTSGTSSEKLFF. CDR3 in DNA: TGCGCCAGCAGCACCTCCGGGACAAGTAGTGAAAAACTGTTTTTT.

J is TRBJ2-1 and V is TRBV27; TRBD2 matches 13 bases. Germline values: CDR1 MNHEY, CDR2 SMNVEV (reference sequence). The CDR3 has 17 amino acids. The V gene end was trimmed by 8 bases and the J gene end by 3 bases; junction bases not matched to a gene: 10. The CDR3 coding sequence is TGTGCCAGCCAATCTTCGACTAGCGGGAGGTACTACAATGAGCAGTTCTTC. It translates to CASQSSTSGRYYNEQFF.

The CDR3 sequence: CASSTRTGLGNQPQHF. CDR3 DNA sequence: TGTGCCAGTAGTACAAGGACAGGGTTGGGTAATCAGCCCCAGCATTTT. This chain joins TRBV19 and TRBJ1-5, with 8 bases fitting TRBD1. Germline V gene data show CDR1 as LNHDA and CDR2 as SQIVND (reference sequence). V trimming: 4 bases; J trimming: 4 bases; junction bases outside the gene matches: 9. This CDR3 comprises 16 residues.

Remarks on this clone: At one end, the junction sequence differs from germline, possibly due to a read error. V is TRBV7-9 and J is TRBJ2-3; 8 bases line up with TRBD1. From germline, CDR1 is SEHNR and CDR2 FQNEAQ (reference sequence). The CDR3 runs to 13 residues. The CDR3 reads CASSLVPQGAGDF. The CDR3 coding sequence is TGTGCCAGCAGCTTAGTCCCCCAGGGGGCTGGGGATTTT.

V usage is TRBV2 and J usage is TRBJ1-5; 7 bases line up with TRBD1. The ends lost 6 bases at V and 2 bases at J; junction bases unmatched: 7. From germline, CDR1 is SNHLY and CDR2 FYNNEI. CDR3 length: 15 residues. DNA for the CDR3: TGTGCCAGCAGGGGGGACAGCCCTCGCAATCAGCCCCAGCATTTT. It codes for CASRGDSPRNQPQHF.

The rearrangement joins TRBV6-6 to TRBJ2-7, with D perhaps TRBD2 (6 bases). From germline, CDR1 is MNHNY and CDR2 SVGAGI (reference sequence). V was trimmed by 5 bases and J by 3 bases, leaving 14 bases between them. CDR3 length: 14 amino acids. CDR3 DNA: TGTGCCAGCAGTACGACGGGACTCGGCTACGAGCAGTACTTC. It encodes CASSTTGLGYEQYF.

DNA of the CDR3: TGTGCCTGGAGCGGACAGGGGGATGGCTATGGCTACACCTTC. Encoded protein: CAWSGQGDGYGYTF. The chain combines TRBV30 with TRBJ1-2; TRBD1 matches at 10 bases. V trimming: 3 bases; J trimming: 4 bases; junction bases outside the gene matches: 5. The CDR3 extends over 14 amino acids. The germline CDR1 and CDR2 sequences are GTSNPN and SVGIG (reference sequence).

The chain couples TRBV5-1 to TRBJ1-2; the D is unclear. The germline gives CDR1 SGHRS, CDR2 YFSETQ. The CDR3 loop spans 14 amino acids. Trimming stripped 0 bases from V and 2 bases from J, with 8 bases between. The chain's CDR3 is CASSLGLINYGYTF. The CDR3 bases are TGCGCCAGCAGCTTGGGACTGATAAACTATGGCTACACCTTC.

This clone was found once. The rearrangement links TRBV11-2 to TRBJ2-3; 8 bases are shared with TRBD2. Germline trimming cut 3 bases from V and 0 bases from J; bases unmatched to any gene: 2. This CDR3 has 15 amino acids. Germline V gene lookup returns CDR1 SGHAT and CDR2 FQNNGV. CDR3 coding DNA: TGTGCCAGCAGCTTTAGCGGGACGAGCACAGATACGCAGTATTTT. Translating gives CASSFSGTSTDTQYF.

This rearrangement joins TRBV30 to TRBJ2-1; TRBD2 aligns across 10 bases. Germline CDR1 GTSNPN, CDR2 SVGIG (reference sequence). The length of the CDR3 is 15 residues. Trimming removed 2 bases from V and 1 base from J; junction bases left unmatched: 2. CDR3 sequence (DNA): TGTGCCTGGAGTAGAGCGGGAGGGTCCTACAATGAGCAGTTCTTC. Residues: CAWSRAGGSYNEQFF.

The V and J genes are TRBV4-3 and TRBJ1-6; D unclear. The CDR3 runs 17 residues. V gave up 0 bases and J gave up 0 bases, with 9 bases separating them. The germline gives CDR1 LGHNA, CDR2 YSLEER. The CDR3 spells CASSQEIGSSYNSPLHF. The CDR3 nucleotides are TGCGCCAGCAGCCAAGAGATAGGGAGCTCCTATAATTCACCCCTCCACTTT.

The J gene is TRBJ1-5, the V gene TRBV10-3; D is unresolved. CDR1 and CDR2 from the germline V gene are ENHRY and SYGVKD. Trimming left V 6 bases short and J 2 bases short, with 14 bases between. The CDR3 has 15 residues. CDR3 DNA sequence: TGTGCCATCAGCAACGGGAGGGATGGCAATCAGCCCCAGCATTTT. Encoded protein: CAISNGRDGNQPQHF.

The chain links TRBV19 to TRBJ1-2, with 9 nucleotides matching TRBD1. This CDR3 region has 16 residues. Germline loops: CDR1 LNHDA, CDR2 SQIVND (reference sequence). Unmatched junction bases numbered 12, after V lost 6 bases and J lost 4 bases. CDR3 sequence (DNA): TGTGCCAGTAGGGGACAGGGTGGACGGTGGAGCTATGGCTACACCTTC. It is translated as CASRGQGGRWSYGYTF. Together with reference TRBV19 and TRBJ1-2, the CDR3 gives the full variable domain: DGGITQSPKYLFRKEGQNVTLSCEQNLNHDAMYWYRQDPGQGLRLIYYSQIVNDFQKGDIAEGYSVSREKKESFPLTVTSAQKNPTAFYLCASRGQGGRWSYGYTFGSGTRLTVV.

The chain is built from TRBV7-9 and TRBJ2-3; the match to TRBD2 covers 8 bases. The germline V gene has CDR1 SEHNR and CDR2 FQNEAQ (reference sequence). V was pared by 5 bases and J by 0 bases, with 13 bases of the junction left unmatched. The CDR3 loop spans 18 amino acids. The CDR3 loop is CASSPGGAGPSSTDTQYF. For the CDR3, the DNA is TGTGCCAGCAGCCCGGGGGGGGCAGGGCCTTCTAGCACAGATACGCAGTATTTT.

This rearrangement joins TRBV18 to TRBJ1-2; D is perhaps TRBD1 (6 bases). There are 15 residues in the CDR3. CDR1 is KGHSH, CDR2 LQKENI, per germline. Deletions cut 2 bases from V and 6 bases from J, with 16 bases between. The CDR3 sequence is CASSPEARQVDGYTF. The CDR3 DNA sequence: TGTGCCAGCTCACCAGAAGCAAGACAGGTAGATGGCTACACCTTC. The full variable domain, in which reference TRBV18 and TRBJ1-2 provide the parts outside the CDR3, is NAGVMQNPRHLVRRRGQEARLRCSPMKGHSHVYWYRQLPEEGLKFMVYLQKENIIDESGMPKERFSAEFPKEGPSILRIQQVVRGDSAAYFCASSPEARQVDGYTFGSGTRLTVV.

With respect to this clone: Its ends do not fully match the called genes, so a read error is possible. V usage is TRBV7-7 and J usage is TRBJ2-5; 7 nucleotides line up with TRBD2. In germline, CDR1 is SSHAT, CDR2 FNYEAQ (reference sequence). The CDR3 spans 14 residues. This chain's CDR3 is CASSPSGGQETQYF. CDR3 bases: TGTGCTAGCAGCCCATCGGGGGGACAAGAGACCCAGTACTTC. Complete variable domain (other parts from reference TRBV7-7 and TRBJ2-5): GAGVSQSPRYKVTKRGQDVTLRCDPISSHATLYWYQQALGQGPEFLTYFNYEAQPDKSGLPSDRFSAERPEGSISTLTIQRTEQRDSAMYRCASSPSGGQETQYFGPGTRLLVL.

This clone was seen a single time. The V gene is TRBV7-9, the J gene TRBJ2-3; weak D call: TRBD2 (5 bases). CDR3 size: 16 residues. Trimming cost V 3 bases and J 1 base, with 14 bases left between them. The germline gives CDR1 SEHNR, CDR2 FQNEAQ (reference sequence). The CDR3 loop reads CASSFWGAIGTDTQYF. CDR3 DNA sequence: TGTGCCAGCAGCTTTTGGGGAGCCATCGGCACAGATACGCAGTATTTT.

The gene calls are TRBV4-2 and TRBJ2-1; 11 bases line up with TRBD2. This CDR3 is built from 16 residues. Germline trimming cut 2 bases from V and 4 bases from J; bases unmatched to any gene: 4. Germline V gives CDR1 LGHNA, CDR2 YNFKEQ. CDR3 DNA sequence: TGTGCCAGCAGCCAAACTAGCGGGGGTAAATACAATGAGCAGTTCTTC. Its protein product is CASSQTSGGKYNEQFF.

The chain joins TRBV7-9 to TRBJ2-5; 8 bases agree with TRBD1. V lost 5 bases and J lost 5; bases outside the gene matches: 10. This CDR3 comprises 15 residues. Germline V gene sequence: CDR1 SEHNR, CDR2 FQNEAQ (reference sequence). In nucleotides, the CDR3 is TGTGCCAGCAGCCGTACTGACAGGGGTTGGGAGACCCAGTACTTC. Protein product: CASSRTDRGWETQYF.

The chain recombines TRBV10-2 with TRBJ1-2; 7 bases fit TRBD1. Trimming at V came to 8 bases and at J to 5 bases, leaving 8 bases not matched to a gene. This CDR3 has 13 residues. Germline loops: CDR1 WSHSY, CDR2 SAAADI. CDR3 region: CASAVGTEYGYTF. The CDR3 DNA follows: TGCGCCAGCGCAGTCGGGACAGAGTATGGCTACACCTTC.

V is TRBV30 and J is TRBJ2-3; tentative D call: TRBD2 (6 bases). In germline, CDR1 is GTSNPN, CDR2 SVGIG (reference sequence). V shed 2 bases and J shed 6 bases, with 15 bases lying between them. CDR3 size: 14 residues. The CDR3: CAWSSGPGEDTQYF. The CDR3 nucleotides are TGTGCCTGGAGTAGCGGGCCGGGTGAGGATACGCAGTATTTT.

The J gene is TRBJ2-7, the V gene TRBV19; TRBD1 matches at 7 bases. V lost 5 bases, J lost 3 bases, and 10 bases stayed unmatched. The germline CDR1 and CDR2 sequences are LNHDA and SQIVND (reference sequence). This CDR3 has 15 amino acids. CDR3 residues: CASSFTSGTDYEQYF. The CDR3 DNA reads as TGTGCCAGTAGTTTTACCTCCGGGACAGACTACGAGCAGTACTTC.

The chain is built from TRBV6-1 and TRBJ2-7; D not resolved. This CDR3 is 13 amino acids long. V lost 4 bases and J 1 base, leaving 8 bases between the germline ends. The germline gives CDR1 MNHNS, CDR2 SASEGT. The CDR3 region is CASSVEVSYEQYF. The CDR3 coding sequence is TGTGCCAGCAGTGTCGAGGTTTCCTACGAGCAGTACTTC.